The subject of this entry is one T cell receptor (beta chain). The antigen is undetermined. The data stem from a study of blood T cells in healthy people across ages. Then a second PCR, running roughly 6 to 12 cycles, was carried out with a sample-barcoded 5' primer and a J-beta primer mix. A single record per CDR3 protein comes from TCRdb applying MiXCR to the 5' RACE reads. The table records over 1,200,000 distinct CDR3 sequences, approximately 59% of them present only once. Extracted total RNA amounted to at least 6 micrograms for each sample. The study, taken as a whole, reports: PBMC samples, being unsorted, prevented any conclusive comparison of naive and antigen-experienced cells. Older age coincided with a roughly linear decline in TCR beta diversity per million T cells.

Sequencing input: blood. The receptor comes from a man aged 18-30 years in good health.

This CDR3 reads CASSLGSPNIQPQHF. In DNA, the CDR3 is TGTGCCAGCAGTTTGGGGAGCCCCAATATCCAGCCCCAGCATTTT. V is TRBV12-3 or TRBV12-4 and J is TRBJ1-5; D remains ambiguous. This CDR3 contains 15 residues. V dropped 3 bases and J dropped 7 bases, with 16 bases sitting between them.